One sample yielded the 25 T cell receptor beta chains listed below, sequenced in a study of OX40 agonist ivuxolimab in advanced cancers. Produced via immunoSEQ multiplex PCR; TCRdb's table is partial and in-frame only. This repertoire shows over 55,000 clones, 85% to 90% found once; its top ten account for 1.9%. Sequenced here: CD4+ or CD8+ T cells sorted from blood, sampled in a trial of the OX40 agonist ivuxolimab. These receptors originate from an adult with an advanced solid tumor such as melanoma, head and neck, liver or kidney cancer.

The chain combines TRBV2 with TRBJ1-5; 10 nucleotides align to TRBD1. This CDR3 has 15 residues. CDR1 SNHLY and CDR2 FYNNEI come from the germline V gene. After removal of 11 bases from V and 4 bases from J, the junction contained 11 bases not matched to a gene. The CDR3 nucleotides read TGTGCCTCTAGCTCTGGGACAGGGGATAATCAGCCCCAGCATTTT. This gives the protein CASSSGTGDNQPQHF.

The rearrangement uses TRBV28 and TRBJ2-3, with 8 bases aligning to TRBD2. This CDR3 comprises 14 residues. The germline CDR1 and CDR2 sequences are MDHEN and SYDVKM. With 10 bases clipped from V and 1 base from J, the junction kept 7 bases outside the gene matches. In DNA form, the CDR3 reads TGTGCCACACACGCGCGGGAGGGCACAGATACGCAGTATTTT. This sequence encodes CATHAREGTDTQYF.

V is TRBV6-1 and J is TRBJ1-3; the D gene is possibly TRBD1 (6 bases). This CDR3 region has 19 residues. V dropped 2 bases and J dropped 0 bases, with 20 bases sitting between them. CDR1 and CDR2 (germline): MNHNS, SASEGT. The DNA for the CDR3 is TGTGCCAGCAGTGAATTTTGGGGGACACCTTTTACCTCTGGAAACACCATATATTTT. Translating it yields CASSEFWGTPFTSGNTIYF.

The rearrangement links TRBV7-6 to TRBJ2-5; the match to TRBD1 covers 8 bases. Trimming at V came to 1 base and at J to 5 bases, leaving 6 bases not matched to a gene. The germline gives CDR1 SGHVS, CDR2 FNYEAQ. The CDR3 has 15 amino acids. The CDR3, as DNA: TGTGCCAGCAGCTTAGGGACAGGGTTTGAGGAGACCCAGTACTTC. It yields the protein CASSLGTGFEETQYF.

The V and J genes are TRBV6-1 and TRBJ1-6, with 7 nucleotides matching TRBD1. The CDR3 totals 14 residues. Unmatched junction bases numbered 8, after V lost 5 bases and J lost 10 bases. Germline lookup yields CDR1 MNHNS and CDR2 SASEGT. In DNA form, the CDR3 reads TGTGCCAGCAGTTCGGACAGGTGGGGCTCACCCCTCCACTTT. Protein sequence: CASSSDRWGSPLHF.

The DNA for the CDR3 is TGCAGTGCCCTGACAGATGGCTACACCTTC. Its protein product is CSALTDGYTF. V usage is TRBV20-1 and J usage is TRBJ1-2; D is perhaps TRBD1 (5 bases). Germline CDR1 is DFQATT and CDR2 is SNEGSKA (reference sequence). This CDR3 region has 10 residues. Trimming stripped 6 bases from V and 6 bases from J, with 8 bases between.

As to this clone: Sequence at one end of the junction differs from germline and may be a read error. CDR3 residues: CASNQNRGEKLFF. The DNA for the CDR3 is TGTGCCAGCAACCAAAACAGGGGTGAAAAACTGTTTTTT. The chain is built from TRBV4-2 and TRBJ1-4, with TRBD1 identical over 7 bases. The CDR3 loop spans 13 amino acids. Germline CDR1 is LGHNA and CDR2 is YNFKEQ.

The chain joins TRBV11-3 to TRBJ2-3; TRBD1 matches at 8 bases. Looked up from germline, CDR1 is SGHNT and CDR2 is YENEEA. The ends lost 4 bases at V and 2 bases at J; junction bases unmatched: 8. The CDR3 sequence is 16 residues long. The CDR3 sequence is CASSWGQAGYTDTQYF. Here the CDR3 DNA reads TGTGCCAGCAGCTGGGGACAGGCGGGTTACACAGATACGCAGTATTTT.

The chain is built from TRBV6-1 and TRBJ2-1; D is tentatively TRBD1 or TRBD2 (5 bases each). The length of the CDR3 is 12 residues. Between the trimmed V and J ends, which lost 4 bases and 5 bases, there was a span of 6 bases. In germline, CDR1 is MNHNS, CDR2 SASEGT. CDR3 sequence: CASSGGDNEQFF. In DNA, the CDR3 is TGTGCCAGCAGTGGAGGGGACAATGAGCAGTTCTTC.

This clone was observed once. The V gene is TRBV21-1, the J gene TRBJ2-7; the tabulated D call, TRBD2, remains unverified against the DNA. TRBV21-1 is deemed a pseudogene. This CDR3 has 15 amino acids. The CDR3 protein is CASSNSHRSSYEQYF. In DNA, the CDR3 is TGTGCCAGCAGCAATAGCCATAGAAGCTCCTACGAGCAGTACTTC.

The CDR3 is CASSLGTNTEAFF. The CDR3 coding sequence is TGTGCCAGCAGTTTAGGGACGAACACTGAAGCTTTCTTT. The chain combines TRBV28 with TRBJ1-1; tentative D call: TRBD1 (5 bases). This CDR3 is 13 amino acids long. Germline V gene data show CDR1 as MDHEN and CDR2 as SYDVKM. V lost 2 bases and J lost 1, with 5 bases in between. The variable domain in full, completed from reference TRBV28 and TRBJ1-1, reads DVKVTQSSRYLVKRTGEKVFLECVQDMDHENMFWYRQDPGLGLRLIYFSYDVKMKEKGDIPEGYSVSREKKERFSLILESASTNQTSMYLCASSLGTNTEAFFGQGTRLTVV.

J is TRBJ2-1 and V is TRBV5-1, with 7 bases aligning to TRBD1. CDR3 length equals 13 residues. The V segment lost 5 bases and the J segment 7 bases; nucleotides outside the gene matches: 6. Germline CDR1 SGHRS, CDR2 YFSETQ. The CDR3, as DNA: TGCGCCAGCAGGACAGGGTCTCAAAATGAGCAGTTCTTC. It codes for CASRTGSQNEQFF.

V is TRBV27 and J is TRBJ1-1, with TRBD1 matching 8 bases. J lost 3 bases, V lost 4 bases, and 7 bases had no gene match. CDR1 and CDR2 from the germline V gene are MNHEY and SMNVEV (reference sequence). The CDR3 has 15 amino acids. The CDR3: CASSSAGGLDTEAFF. The CDR3 nucleotides are TGTGCCAGCAGTTCCGCAGGGGGCCTGGACACTGAAGCTTTCTTT.

The V gene is TRBV18, the J gene TRBJ2-7; unclear D gene. CDR1 is KGHSH and CDR2 is LQKENI in the germline V gene. The CDR3 covers 14 residues. V was shortened by 2 bases and J by 5 bases, with 13 bases between the two germline ends. CDR3 region: CASSPTDTFHEQYF. CDR3 in DNA: TGTGCCAGCTCACCAACCGACACGTTCCACGAGCAGTACTTC.

J is TRBJ1-6 and V is TRBV5-6; TRBD1 matches at 10 bases. The V gene's germline CDR1 is SGHDT and CDR2 YYEEEE. This CDR3 spans 15 amino acids. J was trimmed by 8 bases and V by 3 bases; bases with no gene match: 5. The CDR3 nucleotides are TGTGCCAGCAGCTCCCGGGACAGGGGTTATTCACCCCTCCACTTT. Its translation is CASSSRDRGYSPLHF.

The chain links TRBV28 to TRBJ1-6; 8 bases agree with TRBD1. The CDR3 has 16 residues. Germline-derived CDR1 and CDR2 are MDHEN and SYDVKM. With V trimmed by 5 bases and J by 12 bases, 15 bases remained unmatched. The CDR3 bases are TGTGCCAGCAGTCCCTACCCCGACAGGGGCAGGGTACCCCTCCACTTT. The encoded protein is CASSPYPDRGRVPLHF.

The V and J genes are TRBV7-6 and TRBJ2-3; D is uncertain. The V end lost 1 base, the J end lost 3 bases, and 14 bases lay between the germline ends. Germline V gene lookup returns CDR1 SGHVS and CDR2 FNYEAQ. There are 16 residues in the CDR3. The CDR3 DNA follows: TGTGCCAGCAGCTTAGGAGGCAGTAGTCGGACAGATACGCAGTATTTT. It translates to CASSLGGSSRTDTQYF.

The J gene is TRBJ1-1, the V gene TRBV7-2, with D hard to call. This CDR3 is 13 amino acids long. The V gene's germline CDR1 is SGHTA and CDR2 FQGNSA. V dropped 5 bases and J dropped 0 bases, with 7 bases sitting between them. The CDR3 nucleotides are TGTGCCAGCAGCCTACAGATGAACACTGAAGCTTTCTTT. Translation gives CASSLQMNTEAFF.

This chain connects TRBV7-6 to TRBJ2-1, with D possibly matching TRBD2 (5 bases). The CDR3 is 15 residues long. CDR1 is SGHVS and CDR2 is FNYEAQ in the germline V gene. Trimming left V 2 bases short and J 0 bases short, with 8 bases between. The CDR3 sequence is CASSLIGSSYNEQFF. For the CDR3, the DNA is TGTGCCAGCAGCTTAATAGGGAGCTCCTACAATGAGCAGTTCTTC.

By proportion, this clone is medium-sized (0.01 to 0.1%). The chain uses TRBV4-2 and TRBJ2-7, with TRBD2 matching 12 bases. The V gene's germline CDR1 is LGHNA and CDR2 YNFKEQ. Trimming cost V 3 bases and J 0 bases; bases outside gene matches: 12. The CDR3 has 19 amino acids. The CDR3, as DNA: TGTGCCAGCAGCCATGCCGGGACTAGCGGGCCCCAGAGCTCCTACGAGCAGTACTTC. Amino acid sequence: CASSHAGTSGPQSSYEQYF.

V and J are TRBV19 and TRBJ2-3; no clear D. The germline V gene has CDR1 LNHDA and CDR2 SQIVND (reference sequence). The V end was cut by 4 bases, the J end by 0 bases, with 14 bases between. The CDR3 contains 16 residues. Here the CDR3 reads CASSSRASLSTDTQYF. The CDR3, as DNA: TGTGCCAGTAGTAGTAGGGCATCCCTAAGCACAGATACGCAGTATTTT.

The chain links TRBV19 to TRBJ2-5, with 9 bases matching TRBD1. The V segment lost 3 bases and the J segment 4 bases; nucleotides outside the gene matches: 9. Per the germline V gene, CDR1 is LNHDA and CDR2 is SQIVND (reference sequence). The CDR3 contains 16 residues. The DNA of the CDR3 is TGTGCCAGTAGTATTGGTGGGGGACAGGGTAGAGAGACCCAGTACTTC. Translation: CASSIGGGQGRETQYF.

This chain links TRBV19 with TRBJ2-7; no firm D call. The germline V and J ends were trimmed by 0 bases and 4 bases, with 7 bases remaining between them. The CDR3 extends over 13 amino acids. The germline CDR1 and CDR2 sequences are LNHDA and SQIVND (reference sequence). The CDR3 DNA reads as TGTGCCAGTAGTATAGAGTCCCAGTACGAGCAGTACTTC. Its translation: CASSIESQYEQYF. The full variable domain, rest sourced from reference TRBV19 and TRBJ2-7, is DGGITQSPKYLFRKEGQNVTLSCEQNLNHDAMYWYRQDPGQGLRLIYYSQIVNDFQKGDIAEGYSVSREKKESFPLTVTSAQKNPTAFYLCASSIESQYEQYFGPGTRLTVT.

V gene TRBV6-5 combines with J gene TRBJ1-2; D is uncertain. The CDR3 covers 12 residues. V lost 6 bases, J lost 3 bases, and 8 bases lay in between. The V gene's germline CDR1 is MNHEY and CDR2 SVGAGI. The CDR3: CASRKIDYGYTF. CDR3 nucleotide sequence: TGTGCCAGCAGAAAAATAGACTATGGCTACACCTTC.

The rearrangement links TRBV10-3 to TRBJ2-1; D is uncertain. CDR3 length: 11 amino acids. V lost 8 bases, J lost 9 bases, and 11 bases lay in between. The germline gives CDR1 ENHRY, CDR2 SYGVKD. The CDR3: CAIRGVSEQFF. The CDR3 region has the DNA TGTGCCATCCGTGGGGTGAGTGAGCAGTTCTTC.